The clone carrying this TCR beta chain was seen only a few times. This specimen comes from a study of blood T cell dynamics during melanoma immunotherapy. Time point of the sample: week 3, after first cycle of checkpoint inhibitor. The V end was cut by 4 bases, the J end by 8 bases, with 15 bases between. The CDR3 totals 14 residues. Germline V gives CDR1 SGHDN, CDR2 FVKESK. TCRdb's copy holds only in-frame clones and misses some; the assay was immunoSEQ multiplex PCR. The profile shows about 5,600 clones, 84% of them singletons. Source: blood, taken from a patient treated with checkpoint blockade. The source is a human donor with melanoma. Some clones in this sample may be carry-over from other donors' samples. The chain employs TRBV14 and TRBJ2-1; D is undetermined. CDR3 residues: CASSLGHRVDEQFF. CDR3 DNA: TGTGCCAGCAGCCTGGGCCACCGGGTGGATGAGCAGTTCTTC.